This TCR beta chain comes out of a study of blood T cell repertoires in COVID-19 (dated by TCRdb to the early 2020s). About the study as a whole: The collaborator samples originated in the United States, Italy and Spain and spanned the acute and convalescent phases of COVID-19. The repertoires were released in a freely available public database meant as a resource for research on the immune response to SARS-CoV-2. Nearly every sample came with metadata listing a de-identified subject ID, COVID-19 status, age in years and sex. Samples came from the ongoing ImmuneRACE study (first 160 participants) plus 1,254 subjects from 6 global collaborators. Where available, HLA class I and class II types were taken from metadata supplied by the sample provider and were not determined by assay-based typing. The material from the prospective study consisted of cDNA or gDNA derived from T cells, B-cell-depleted T cells, or PBMCs. Subjects who had been exposed to COVID-19, were actively infected with it, or had recovered from it provided the deeply sampled blood TCRbeta repertoires that made up the dataset. The investigation overall reported the following: How much clinical and demographic metadata was included differed by source and by participant, and the metadata was provided uncurated.

Details on this clone: Its antigen is still unknown. Base qualities were left out, and no much larger clone turns up one base away.

Via the germline V gene (reference sequence), CDR1 is LNHNV and CDR2 YYDKDF. The CDR3 runs 14 amino acids, cysteine and phenylalanine included. Left in the record is the CDR3 DNA by itself, 42 bases read in frame from the first base. Here V drops 8 bases and J drops 10 bases, and the junction holds 13 bases not matched to any gene. TCRbeta CDR3 regions were amplified from genomic DNA using the immunoSEQ Assay, a bias-controlled multiplex PCR. In the paper's pipeline: The number of nucleated cells in each sample was estimated by amplification of reference gene primers within the assay. To quantify the absolute abundance of each unique TCRbeta CDR3 rearrangement, sequence reads were collapsed and filtered. For each sample, productive Simpson clonality was calculated as the square root of Simpson's diversity index across productive rearrangements. Entries here come from immuneACCESS through TCRdb and include only in-frame sequences with V and J called. Some clones fail to appear in such tables; in the studies checked, an unresolved V gene covers under half of the shortfall, and the cause of the remainder is unknown. The V and J calls and the clone size are those of that table, but D and trimming were determined from the DNA. The sample has 70,000 or so clones on record, 86% of them singletons. The ten largest clones capture approximately 1.9% of the sample.

The collaborating institutions used their own protocols to collect whole blood in K2EDTA tubes. For TCRbeta analysis, collaborator samples were shipped as frozen whole blood, as isolated PBMCs, or as DNA extracted from either sample type. Recombination connected TRBV15 to TRBJ1-4; 7 central bases correspond to TRBD1. The sequenced sample consisted of peripheral blood. This clonotype was sampled from a man aged 25 to 45 with acute or convalescent COVID-19. The bases read TGTGCCACCTCGACAGGGACCGAACTGGCAAAACTGTTTTTT. It codes for CATSTGTELAKLFF. Reference TRBV15 and TRBJ1-4 proteins supply the regions before and after the CDR3; the full variable domain is: DAMVIQNPRYQVTQFGKPVTLSCSQTLNHNVMYWYQQKSSQAPKLLFHYYDKDFNNEADTPDNFQSRRPNTSFCFLDIRSPGLGDTAMYLCATSTGTELAKLFFGSGTQLSVL.